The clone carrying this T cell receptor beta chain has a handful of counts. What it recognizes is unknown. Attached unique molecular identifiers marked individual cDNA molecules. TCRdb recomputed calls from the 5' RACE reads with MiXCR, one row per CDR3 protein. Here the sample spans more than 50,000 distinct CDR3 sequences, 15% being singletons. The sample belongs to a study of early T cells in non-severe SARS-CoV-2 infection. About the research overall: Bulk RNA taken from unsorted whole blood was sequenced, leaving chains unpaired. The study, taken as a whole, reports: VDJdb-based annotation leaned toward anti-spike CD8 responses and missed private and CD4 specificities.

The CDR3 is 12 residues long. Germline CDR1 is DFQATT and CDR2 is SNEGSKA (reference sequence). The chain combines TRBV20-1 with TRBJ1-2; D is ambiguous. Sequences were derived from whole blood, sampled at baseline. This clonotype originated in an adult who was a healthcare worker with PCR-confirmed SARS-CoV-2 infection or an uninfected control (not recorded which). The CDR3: CRPDGTSRGYTF. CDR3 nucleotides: TGCAGACCTGACGGCACCTCGCGGGGCTACACCTTC.